This T cell receptor (beta chain) was retrieved from a study of T cell changes during pregnancy in multiple sclerosis. Clones were sequenced by immunoSEQ multiplex PCR, and TCRdb holds only the in-frame ones, with some missing. The sample lists about 48,000 clones; 80% to 95% were seen once. The V end lost 2 bases, the J end lost 2 bases, and 9 bases lay between the germline ends. The CDR3 length is 14 residues. Germline lookup yields CDR1 SGHRS and CDR2 YFSETQ. This receptor was taken from a female donor in good health, enrolled as a control in a pregnancy study. The V and J genes are TRBV5-1 and TRBJ2-3; no firm D call. The starting material was CD4+ T cells from peripheral blood mononuclear cells, obtained in the second trimester of pregnancy. The CDR3 DNA follows: TGCGCCAGCAGCTTAGCAGGAAACACAGATACGCAGTATTTT. Amino acid sequence: CASSLAGNTDTQYF.